This is a list of T cell receptor beta chains from one sample in a study of blood T cell repertoires in COVID-19. Repertoires were generated with immunoSEQ multiplex PCR, while TCRdb's copy carries only in-frame clones and drops some. Among 650,000 to 800,000 clones, approximately 90% were seen once, and the ten largest hold roughly 0.25%. Sequencing was done on a sample of peripheral blood. The receptors here all came from a woman aged 18-30 years with acute or convalescent COVID-19. Both conserved end residues are part of each CDR3. D genes are given only for firm matches. Clone size is stated in some rows and not others, as once, few, many or a class when expanded.

j_gene: TRBJ2-7; d_gene: TRBD1; v_gene: TRBV27; abundance: .; CDR3aa: CASKGTGSSYEQYF; CDR3nt: TGTGCCAGCAAAGGGACAGGGAGCTCCTACGAGCAGTACTTC
j_gene: TRBJ1-6; d_gene: .; v_gene: TRBV11-2; abundance: .; CDR3aa: CASSSRSPLHF; CDR3nt: TGTGCCAGCAGCTCCAGGTCACCCCTCCACTTT
j_gene: TRBJ1-2; d_gene: .; v_gene: TRBV5-6; abundance: .; CDR3aa: CASSFGTSYGYTF; CDR3nt: TGTGCCAGCAGCTTTGGGACATCCTATGGCTACACCTTC
j_gene: TRBJ1-2; d_gene: .; v_gene: TRBV20-1; abundance: .; CDR3aa: CSAKYSYGYTF; CDR3nt: TGCAGTGCGAAGTACAGCTATGGCTACACCTTC
j_gene: TRBJ2-2; d_gene: .; v_gene: TRBV11-3; abundance: .; CDR3aa: CASSRSGNTGELFF; CDR3nt: TGTGCCAGCAGCAGGAGCGGGAACACCGGGGAGCTGTTTTTT
j_gene: TRBJ2-2; d_gene: TRBD2; v_gene: TRBV11-3; abundance: .; CDR3aa: CASSLGGDGELFF; CDR3nt: TGTGCCAGCAGCTTGGGGGGGGACGGGGAGCTGTTTTTT
j_gene: TRBJ2-7; d_gene: .; v_gene: TRBV6-1; abundance: few; CDR3aa: CASSEGQASYEQYF; CDR3nt: TGTGCCAGCAGTGAAGGGCAGGCCTCCTACGAGCAGTACTTC
j_gene: TRBJ1-6; d_gene: TRBD1; v_gene: TRBV5-1; abundance: once; CDR3aa: CASSLAGQGFSPLHF; CDR3nt: TGCGCCAGCAGCTTGGCCGGACAGGGGTTCTCACCCCTCCACTTT
j_gene: TRBJ2-3; d_gene: .; v_gene: TRBV14; abundance: .; CDR3aa: CASSQSYTDTQYF; CDR3nt: TGTGCCAGCAGCCAAAGCTACACAGATACGCAGTATTTT
j_gene: TRBJ2-6; d_gene: TRBD2; v_gene: TRBV15; abundance: .; CDR3aa: CATSPRPVVGLAGGPGANVLTF; CDR3nt: TGTGCCACCAGCCCGCGTCCCGTGGTTGGTCTAGCGGGGGGGCCTGGGGCCAACGTCCTGACTTTC
j_gene: TRBJ1-2; d_gene: .; v_gene: TRBV21-1; abundance: once; CDR3aa: CASSERKFPARDTLANYGYTF; CDR3nt: TGTGCCAGCAGCGAACGGAAATTCCCTGCCCGGGACACCTTAGCTAACTATGGCTACACCTTC
j_gene: TRBJ1-1; d_gene: .; v_gene: TRBV7-2; abundance: .; CDR3aa: CASSLWRVDTEAFF; CDR3nt: TGTGCCAGCAGCTTATGGAGGGTGGACACTGAAGCTTTCTTT